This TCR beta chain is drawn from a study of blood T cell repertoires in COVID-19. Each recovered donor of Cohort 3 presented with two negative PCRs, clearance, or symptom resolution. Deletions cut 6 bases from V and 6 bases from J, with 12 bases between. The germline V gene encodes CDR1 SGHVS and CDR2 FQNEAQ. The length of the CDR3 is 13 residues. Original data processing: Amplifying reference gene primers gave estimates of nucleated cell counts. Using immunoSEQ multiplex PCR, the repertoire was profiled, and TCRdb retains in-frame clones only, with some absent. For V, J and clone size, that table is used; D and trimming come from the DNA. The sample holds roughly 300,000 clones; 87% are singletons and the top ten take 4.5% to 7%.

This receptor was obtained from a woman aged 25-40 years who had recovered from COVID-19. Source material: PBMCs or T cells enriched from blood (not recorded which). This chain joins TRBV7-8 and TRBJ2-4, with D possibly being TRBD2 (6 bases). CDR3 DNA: TGTGCCAGCAGAATGGGGACTGGAAACATTCAGTACTTC. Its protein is CASRMGTGNIQYF.